This T cell receptor (beta chain) was profiled in a study of blood T cells in healthy people across ages. Study overall: Template switching recovered approximately one barcoded beta molecule for every two T cells.

Collection of approximately 9.3 milliliters of peripheral blood was performed for each donor. The use of a sample-barcoded 5' primer and a J-beta primer mix characterized a second PCR of roughly 7 to 11 cycles. TCRdb called the 5' RACE reads again in MiXCR, with one record for every CDR3 protein. The table includes hundreds of thousands of distinct CDR3 sequences, approximately 22% detected once. Looked up from germline, CDR1 is SGHDT and CDR2 is YYEEEE. The CDR3 consists of 14 residues. A note on this clonotype: The junction differs from germline at one of its ends, possibly a read error.

This clonotype was sampled from a man between 65 and 85 years old in good health. The V gene is TRBV5-6, the J gene TRBJ2-5, with D hard to call. The sequencing input was blood. The CDR3 spells CASSLTRPTETQHF. In nucleotides, the CDR3 is TGTGCCAGCAGCTTGACCCGACCCACAGAGACCCAGCACTTC.